This T cell receptor beta chain was sequenced during a study of T cell responses to AZD1222 COVID-19 vaccine (dated by TCRdb to the early 2020s). As for the study more broadly: A total of about 230 trial participants underwent TCR sequencing, of whom about 210 received two doses of AZD1222 and about 25 received two doses of the MenACWY control vaccine. Trial participants were enrolled into age subgroups of 18-55, 56-69 and 70-plus years, which contained around 140, 26 and 57 TCR-sequenced participants, respectively. The paper as a whole reports these results and caveats: Because no day 14 peak-response samples were available, repertoires were characterized only after the peak T cell response. The 56-69-year group was small, and its depth increase did not reach significance, likely because of low power. Reportedly, close to half of the unique spike-specific TCRs recognized epitopes lying outside the regions that are mutated in the B.1.351 and B.1.1.7 variants. Most participants were white British and females outnumbered males, and the authors suggested that clonal diversity may have been underestimated. A significant rise in spike-specific TCR breadth and depth was observed after two AZD1222 doses relative to day 0 and relative to MenACWY recipients. Conclusions about previously exposed vaccinees are limited because only six or seven AZD1222 recipients were SARS-CoV-2 seropositive at baseline. Vaccine-associated CD4 TCRs spanned the whole spike protein, with dominant responses in regions 160-218 and 743-854.

The CDR3 has 17 amino acids, counting the end cysteine and phenylalanine. Only the CDR3 portion is preserved as DNA: 51 bases, with reading frame beginning at the first base. Cut back by 2 bases and 4 bases, the V and J ends lie 18 bases apart. CDR1 and CDR2 are read off the germline V gene as SGHVS and FQNEAQ. The CDR3 regions of human TCRbeta chains were analyzed by immunosequencing. The authors processed their data as follows. TCRs in the repertoires were matched against a reference library of SARS-CoV-2-specific TCRs that had been generated with the MIRA antigen-specificity platform. Breadth was defined as the fraction of unique TCRs that were SARS-CoV-2-associated, and depth was defined as the fraction of total T cells that were SARS-CoV-2-associated. Using the MIRA data, each spike-specific TCR was assigned both to the spike region to which the TCR was reactive and to a CD4 or CD8 class. Log10-transformed breadth and depth values were compared by one-way ANOVA with Sidak's multiple comparisons tests. TCRdb took over this immuneACCESS table, retaining in-frame rearrangements with V and J assigned. Such tables are incomplete; in checked studies, under half of the missing clones stem from an unresolved V gene, and the remainder is unexplained. The D gene and trimming were derived from the DNA, and the V and J assignments and clone size from that table. This sample lists 100,000 to 150,000 clones; around 84% were detected once. About 27% of the sample belongs to the ten largest clones.

This sample's time point label indicates: about 28 days (+/-7) after the second vaccine dose. AZD1222 recipients given second doses at about 4 weeks or at about 12 weeks were pooled, since spike-specific TCR depth and breadth were not found to differ between the two schedules. Vaccinee samples came from UK trials COV001 and COV002, including a single-blind randomized controlled phase 2/3 trial of AZD1222 (ChAdOx1 nCoV-19) in healthy adults. For TCRbeta chain sequencing, PBMC samples were collected from trial participants at day 0 and at day 28 after the second dose. As concerns this clone: Its specific antigen is unknown. Per-nucleotide qualities are absent, and no much larger clonotype sits a single base away.

The rearrangement combines TRBV7-8 with TRBJ1-5; D gene: possibly TRBD1, on 5 matching bases. The material was peripheral blood, obtained 28 days after the second AZD1222 dose. This receptor was identified in an adult who received the AZD1222 COVID-19 vaccine. The CDR3 here reads CASSLRGRNEINQPQHF. Here is the DNA: TGTGCCAGCAGCTTAAGGGGAAGAAATGAAATAAATCAGCCCCAGCATTTT.